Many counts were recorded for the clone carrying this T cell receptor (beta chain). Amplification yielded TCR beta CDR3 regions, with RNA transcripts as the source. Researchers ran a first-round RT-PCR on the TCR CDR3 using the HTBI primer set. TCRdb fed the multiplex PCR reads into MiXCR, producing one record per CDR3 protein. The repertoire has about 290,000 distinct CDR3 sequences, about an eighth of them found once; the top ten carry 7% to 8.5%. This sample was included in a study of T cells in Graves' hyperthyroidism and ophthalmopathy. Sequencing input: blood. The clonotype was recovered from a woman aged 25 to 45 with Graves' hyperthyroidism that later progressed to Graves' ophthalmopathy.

The CDR3 coding sequence is TGCAGTGCCCCTAAACCGATGACCGGGGAGCTGTTTTTT. It yields the protein CSAPKPMTGELFF. The rearrangement joins TRBV20-1 to TRBJ2-2; D remains unclear. Deletions cut 6 bases from V and 5 bases from J, with 13 bases between. This CDR3 spans 13 amino acids. Germline values: CDR1 DFQATT, CDR2 SNEGSKA (reference sequence).